One sample yielded the 6 T cell receptor beta chains listed below, sequenced in a study of Graves' ophthalmopathy and Graves' hyperthyroidism. From RNA, the CDR3 regions of TCR beta chains were amplified and sequenced. A first-round RT-PCR used HTBI primers, followed by a second-round multiplex PCR. MiXCR, run by TCRdb on the multiplex PCR reads, gives a single entry per CDR3 protein. The sample has about 660,000 distinct CDR3 sequences, about 38% seen once. Sequenced: peripheral blood. These receptors came from an adult man with Graves' ophthalmopathy.

At least ten counts were recorded for this clonotype. The chain uses TRBV24-1 and TRBJ2-5; no clear D. Germline V gives CDR1 KGHDR, CDR2 SFDVKD. This CDR3 contains 15 residues. V lost 0 bases and J lost 4, with 11 bases in between. The CDR3: CATSDLQTRAETQYF. The CDR3 coding sequence is TGTGCCACCAGTGATTTGCAGACTCGGGCAGAGACCCAGTACTTC.

This clonotype came up many times. V gene TRBV19 combines with J gene TRBJ2-7; the D is unclear. Trimming removed 9 bases from V and 0 bases from J, with 12 bases in between. Per germline, CDR1 LNHDA and CDR2 SQIVND (reference sequence). This CDR3 has 13 amino acids. CDR3 residues: CASSRGPSYEQYF. The CDR3 nucleotides are TGTGCCAGCAGCCGCGGACCCTCCTACGAGCAGTACTTC.

This clonotype occurred many times. The chain links TRBV19 to TRBJ1-2; possible D gene TRBD1, 5 bases. Trimming took 5 bases from V and 7 from J, leaving 14 bases between them. CDR3 length: 13 residues. Germline lookup yields CDR1 LNHDA and CDR2 SQIVND (reference sequence). The CDR3 reads CASSLRRDGGYTF. CDR3 DNA: TGTGCCAGTAGTTTGCGGCGGGACGGTGGCTACACCTTC.

This clonotype was seen repeatedly, ten times or more. V gene TRBV6-4 combines with J gene TRBJ2-5; 8 nucleotides match TRBD1. This CDR3 region has 13 residues. In germline, CDR1 is MRHNA, CDR2 SNTAGT. V lost 7 bases and J lost 5; bases outside the gene matches: 6. The CDR3 protein is CASITGGQETQYF. The CDR3 DNA is TGTGCCAGCATAACAGGGGGGCAGGAGACCCAGTACTTC.

There are many counts of this clonotype. The genes are TRBV7-8 and TRBJ1-1, with no clear D. V lost 6 bases to trimming and J lost 4 bases, with 12 bases between them. This CDR3 is 13 amino acids long. Per the germline V gene, CDR1 is SGHVS and CDR2 is FQNEAQ. CDR3 DNA: TGTGCCAGCAGAAGAGAAGTAGGCACTGAAGCTTTCTTT. Translated: CASRREVGTEAFF.

The chain has TRBV6-5 and TRBJ2-2; D unclear. The CDR3 is 14 amino acids. Germline CDR1 reads MNHEY; CDR2 reads SVGAGI. V dropped 1 base and J dropped 1 base, with 4 bases sitting between them. This chain's CDR3 is CASSYYRNTGELFF. The CDR3 bases are TGTGCCAGCAGTTACTATCGGAACACCGGGGAGCTGTTTTTT.